The table lists the clone carrying this T cell receptor (beta chain) with a few counts. The data derive from a study of cytomegalovirus exposure and HLA in healthy donors. PCR used 60 Vbeta primers and 13 Jbeta primers. Here immunoSEQ multiplex PCR was the method, and the copy in TCRdb shows in-frame clones only, minus some. The sample holds roughly 160,000 clones; 80% to 90% are singletons and the top ten take 2.4%. This CDR3 is built from 16 residues. Per the germline V gene, CDR1 is SEHNR and CDR2 is FQNEAQ (reference sequence). The junction had 12 bases not matched to a gene; V was cut back by 1 base and J by 7 bases.

This sequence was found in a male donor in good health and CMV-seronegative. The sample consisted of PBMCs. J is TRBJ1-2 and V is TRBV7-9, with TRBD1 matching 7 bases. The CDR3 protein is CASSLGPDREISGYTF. In nucleotides, the CDR3 is TGTGCCAGCAGCTTAGGACCAGACAGGGAGATTAGTGGCTACACCTTC.